This note documents a single T cell receptor beta chain sequence. Deletions cut 8 bases from V and 6 bases from J, with 12 bases between. The CDR3 loop spans 12 amino acids. Germline V gene sequence: CDR1 SEHNR, CDR2 FQNEAQ (reference sequence). Method: immunoSEQ multiplex PCR; TCRdb's copy keeps in-frame clones and lacks some. In the table there are roughly 150,000 clones, about nine tenths of which are singletons. These data come from a study of blood T cell repertoires in COVID-19. The source of this sequence is a woman older than 75 with acute or convalescent COVID-19. Sample: peripheral blood. The gene calls are TRBV7-9 and TRBJ2-3; D is uncertain. In nucleotides, the CDR3 is TGTGCCAGCTCCCCCGTTCGGGATACGCAGTATTTT. Amino acids: CASSPVRDTQYF.